The sequence of this TCR beta chain was determined in a study of T cells in Graves' hyperthyroidism and ophthalmopathy. Study-wide points: With a median lead of about six months before onset, the model predicted ophthalmopathy. Blood shared most expanded thyroid clonotypes above 0.001. A 13 V-J signature model discriminated ophthalmopathy versus stable hyperthyroidism.

Germline loops: CDR1 KGHSH, CDR2 LQKENI. The CDR3 length is 15 residues. V was trimmed by 4 bases and J by 5 bases, leaving 14 bases between them. Amplification of TCR beta CDR3 regions was performed using RNA transcripts as template. TCR CDR3 underwent first-round RT-PCR with the HTBI primer set. Each CDR3 protein gets one entry after TCRdb re-called the multiplex PCR reads with MiXCR. The sample contains some 300,000 distinct CDR3 sequences, around 13% of which appear only once. This clonotype was observed a handful of times. The antigen remains undetermined. This chain joins TRBV18 and TRBJ1-4; D may be TRBD1 (5 bases). The sequence was collected from a woman in her forties with Graves' hyperthyroidism. Sequenced: blood. The CDR3 coding sequence is TGTGCCAGCTCACGGGGGATATCCCAAAATGAAAAACTGTTTTTT. Translation gives CASSRGISQNEKLFF.